A single sample gave rise to the 11 T cell receptor beta chains below, sequenced in a study of T cells in Graves' hyperthyroidism and ophthalmopathy. RNA transcripts yielded amplified TCR beta CDR3 regions. A set of HTBI primers served as the primers for a first-round RT-PCR of the TCR CDR3. A single record per CDR3 protein comes from TCRdb applying MiXCR to the multiplex PCR reads. The data contain roughly 420,000 distinct CDR3 sequences, 15% to 18% of them singletons. Source material: blood. Receptors originate from a woman younger than 30 with Graves' hyperthyroidism.

The V call is TRBV5-4, the J call TRBJ1-2; D not resolved. Germline CDR1 SGHNT, CDR2 YYREEE (reference sequence). V was cut by 4 bases and J by 2 bases, with 12 bases left in between. This CDR3 spans 14 amino acids. The CDR3 nucleotides are TGTGCCAGCAGCCCAGCGGCAGAAAACTATGGCTACACCTTC. Its protein product is CASSPAAENYGYTF.

The V gene is TRBV28, the J gene TRBJ1-3; D ambiguous. V lost 6 bases and J lost 0, with 12 bases in between. Germline CDR1 reads MDHEN; CDR2 reads SYDVKM. The CDR3 contains 15 residues. CDR3 DNA: TGTGCCAGCAGCCCCGAGGGTTACTCTGGAAACACCATATATTTT. It specifies CASSPEGYSGNTIYF. The variable domain in full, with the rest retrieved from reference TRBV28 and TRBJ1-3, is DVKVTQSSRYLVKRTGEKVFLECVQDMDHENMFWYRQDPGLGLRLIYFSYDVKMKEKGDIPEGYSVSREKKERFSLILESASTNQTSMYLCASSPEGYSGNTIYFGEGSWLTVV.

The chain combines TRBV20-1 with TRBJ2-1; D uncertain. This CDR3 region has 13 residues. Looked up from germline, CDR1 is DFQATT and CDR2 is SNEGSKA (reference sequence). The V end lost 4 bases, the J end lost 0 bases, and 7 bases lay between the germline ends. CDR3 in amino acids: CSATHGSYNEQFF. CDR3 coding DNA: TGCAGTGCTACCCACGGCTCCTACAATGAGCAGTTCTTC.

This clonotype was observed many times. The V gene is TRBV9, the J gene TRBJ2-3; the D is unclear. V lost 1 base and J 4 bases, leaving 7 bases between the germline ends. This CDR3 spans 13 amino acids. Germline CDR1 is SGDLS and CDR2 is YYNGEE. The CDR3 is CASSVSAADTQYF. DNA for the CDR3: TGTGCCAGCAGCGTATCCGCCGCAGATACGCAGTATTTT.

Ten or more counts support this clonotype. The chain joins TRBV5-1 to TRBJ1-1; 8 bases line up with TRBD1. This CDR3 has 15 amino acids. CDR1 and CDR2 from the germline V gene are SGHRS and YFSETQ. The junction had 3 bases not matched to a gene; V was cut back by 0 bases and J by 2 bases. The CDR3 sequence: CASSLGDRYNTEAFF. CDR3 nucleotide sequence: TGCGCCAGCAGCTTGGGGGACAGGTACAACACTGAAGCTTTCTTT.

The table lists this clonotype with many counts. This chain connects TRBV15 to TRBJ2-3; the D is unclear. The CDR3 is 12 amino acids. Trimming removed 0 bases from V and 4 bases from J, with 2 bases in between. Germline V gene data show CDR1 as LNHNV and CDR2 as YYDKDF (reference sequence). The CDR3 loop reads CATSREADTQYF. CDR3 bases: TGTGCCACCAGCAGAGAAGCAGATACGCAGTATTTT.

As concerns this clonotype: This may be a read error, as it is one base from a much larger clone. V gene TRBV6-2 or TRBV6-3 combines with J gene TRBJ1-4; D unresolved. CDR1 and CDR2 from the germline V gene are MNHEY and SVGEGT. The CDR3 totals 17 residues. CDR3 sequence (DNA): TGTGCCAGCAGGTACTCGAGGAGGACTGCAACTAATGAAAAACTGTTTTTT. It is translated as CASRYSRRTATNEKLFF.

This clonotype was observed many times. The chain has TRBV28 and TRBJ1-1; 7 bases map to TRBD1. Germline values: CDR1 MDHEN, CDR2 SYDVKM. The CDR3 is made up of 16 amino acids. J lost 0 bases, V lost 6 bases, and 10 bases had no gene match. The CDR3 DNA reads as TGTGCCAGCAGCCACAGGGGTTTAGGTCTGAACACTGAAGCTTTCTTT. Encoded protein: CASSHRGLGLNTEAFF.

This clonotype has a count of ten or more. The chain couples TRBV27 to TRBJ1-2; 11 positions agree with TRBD1. Unmatched junction bases numbered 19, after V lost 5 bases and J lost 8 bases. The V gene's germline CDR1 is MNHEY and CDR2 SMNVEV (reference sequence). The length of the CDR3 is 18 residues. For the CDR3, the DNA is TGTGCCAGCAGTCCCCACTGGACAGGGGGCAGGGCCTTAGGAGGCTACACCTTC. It codes for CASSPHWTGGRALGGYTF.

This clonotype occurred a few times. The chain recombines TRBV20-1 with TRBJ2-1, with 8 bases identical to TRBD2. J was trimmed by 2 bases and V by 3 bases; bases with no gene match: 3. CDR3 length equals 14 residues. Germline V gene sequence: CDR1 DFQATT, CDR2 SNEGSKA (reference sequence). The CDR3 region has the DNA TGCAGTGCTAGTCCGGGACTAGCCTACAATGAGCAGTTCTTC. Translation gives CSASPGLAYNEQFF.

This clonotype has only one observation. The chain has TRBV25-1 and TRBJ2-6; D is ambiguous. CDR3 length equals 15 residues. The germline V and J ends were trimmed by 1 base and 0 bases, with 4 bases remaining between them. CDR1 MGHDK and CDR2 SYGVNS come from the germline V gene. DNA of the CDR3: TGTGCCAGCAGTGAATGGAGCTCTGGGGCCAACGTCCTGACTTTC. Its protein is CASSEWSSGANVLTF.